The T cell receptor beta chain described here comes from a study of T cell changes during pregnancy in multiple sclerosis. TCRdb keeps only in-frame clones here, not all; method: immunoSEQ multiplex PCR. Of about 87,000 clones listed, just over 90% are singletons. Germline V gene lookup returns CDR1 SGHTA and CDR2 FQGNSA. CDR3 size: 15 residues. The V and J ends lost 4 bases and 7 bases, in that order; junction bases with no gene match: 10. This material consisted of peripheral blood, taken in the third trimester of pregnancy. The receptor comes from a female donor in good health, enrolled as a control in a pregnancy study. J is TRBJ2-1 and V is TRBV7-2; 7 positions match TRBD1. DNA of the CDR3: TGTGCCAGCAGCTCAGGGGGAGTAATGAGGAATGAGCAGTTCTTC. Protein sequence: CASSSGGVMRNEQFF.